The clone carrying this T cell receptor (beta chain) was seen just once. This specimen belongs to a study of blood T cell repertoires in COVID-19. Study in general: Sites across the United States, Italy and Spain contributed samples from acute and convalescent COVID-19. PBMCs, B-cell-depleted T cells, or T cells provided the cDNA or gDNA that made up the material.

There are 15 residues in the CDR3. Germline V gene sequence: CDR1 SGHRS, CDR2 YFSETQ. Trimming cost V 4 bases and J 4 bases; bases outside gene matches: 5. Seattle's enrolled individuals joined amid active infection and were then monitored longitudinally. As originally analysed: Estimated nucleated cell counts came from reference gene primer amplification. Produced via immunoSEQ multiplex PCR; TCRdb's table is partial and in-frame only. That table is the source of V, J and clone size, and D and trimming were worked out from the DNA. The sample consists of around 320,000 clones, roughly 89% of them appearing once.

This sequence joins TRBV5-1 and TRBJ1-5, with TRBD1 matching 10 bases. The clonotype comes from a woman aged 25-40 years with COVID-19, enrolled during active disease. The specimen was peripheral blood. The CDR3 DNA is TGCGCCAGCAGCCCGTTGGGACAGGGGAATCAGCCCCAGCATTTT. As protein: CASSPLGQGNQPQHF.